The clone carrying this TCR beta chain was detected once. This sample stems from a study of cytomegalovirus exposure and HLA in healthy donors. This CDR3 spans 15 amino acids. Germline CDR1 LNHDA, CDR2 SQIVND (reference sequence). J was trimmed by 9 bases and V by 6 bases; bases with no gene match: 9. Vbeta (60) and Jbeta (13) primers were used in the PCR. Produced via immunoSEQ multiplex PCR; TCRdb's table is partial and in-frame only. The data show 150,000 to 200,000 clones, less than 90% seen once. Whereas donors were nominally healthy upon sampling, unrecorded immune exposures were probable. What was sequenced was PBMCs. The TCR originated in a man aged 45-65 years in good health and CMV-seropositive. The rearrangement uses TRBV19 and TRBJ1-6; TRBD1 aligns across 9 bases. The CDR3 DNA sequence: TGTGCCAGTAGCCTGGACAGGGGAGTGGGTTCACCCCTCCACTTT. It codes for CASSLDRGVGSPLHF.